The rows below give T cell receptor beta chains drawn from one sample of a study of shared clonotypes between healthy human individuals. Clones were sequenced by immunoSEQ multiplex PCR, and TCRdb holds only the in-frame ones, with some missing. The sample lists 2 million to 2.5 million clones; approximately 96% were seen once. Specimen: naive CD4+ T cells sorted from blood. The origin of the receptors is a man aged 18 to 35 in good health. CDR3s include the opening cysteine and the closing phenylalanine or tryptophan. A D gene is named only where the DNA matches it firmly. Clone size, where shown, is once, few, many, or a class for clones that have expanded.

d_gene: TRBD2
abundance: NA
v_gene: TRBV6-6
j_gene: TRBJ2-7
CDR3nt: TGTGCCAGCAGTTACTCCGGGACTAGTCACGAGCAGTACTTC
CDR3aa: CASSYSGTSHEQYF

d_gene: TRBD1
abundance: NA
v_gene: TRBV10-1
j_gene: TRBJ2-7
CDR3nt: TGCGCCAGCAGCCGGGACAGGGGCCACGAGCAGTACTTC
CDR3aa: CASSRDRGHEQYF

d_gene: TRBD2
abundance: NA
v_gene: TRBV5-4
j_gene: TRBJ2-2
CDR3nt: TGTGCCAGCAACTCCGATAGCGGGAGGGCCCCCGGGGAGCTGTTTTTT
CDR3aa: CASNSDSGRAPGELFF

d_gene: TRBD2
abundance: NA
v_gene: TRBV2
j_gene: TRBJ2-3
CDR3nt: TGTGCCAGCAGTGTGACTAGCGGGACTGATACGCAGTATTTT
CDR3aa: CASSVTSGTDTQYF

d_gene: NA
abundance: NA
v_gene: TRBV2
j_gene: TRBJ1-5
CDR3nt: TGTGCCAGCACCGCGGGGGGGCTGGGCAATCAGCCCCAGCATTTT
CDR3aa: CASTAGGLGNQPQHF

d_gene: NA
abundance: NA
v_gene: TRBV11-1
j_gene: TRBJ1-1
CDR3nt: TGTGCCAGCAGCGTGGGAGAAGCTAACACTGAAGCTTTCTTT
CDR3aa: CASSVGEANTEAFF

d_gene: TRBD1
abundance: NA
v_gene: TRBV10-1
j_gene: TRBJ1-1
CDR3nt: TGCGCCAGCAGCCCTAGACAGGGTCTGAACACTGAAGCTTTCTTT
CDR3aa: CASSPRQGLNTEAFF

d_gene: NA
abundance: NA
v_gene: TRBV5-1
j_gene: TRBJ2-5
CDR3nt: TGCGCCAGCAGCTTGAAGGAGACCCAGTACTTC
CDR3aa: CASSLKETQYF

d_gene: TRBD1
abundance: NA
v_gene: TRBV29-1
j_gene: TRBJ2-5
CDR3nt: TGCAGCGTCCGGGACAGGGGGCACGGGGAGACCCAGTACTTC
CDR3aa: CSVRDRGHGETQYF

d_gene: NA
abundance: once
v_gene: TRBV28
j_gene: TRBJ1-1
CDR3nt: TGTGCCAGCAGCTCCCCAACAGGCCTGAACACTGAAGCTTTCTTT
CDR3aa: CASSSPTGLNTEAFF

d_gene: TRBD2
abundance: NA
v_gene: TRBV6-5
j_gene: TRBJ2-7
CDR3nt: TGTGCCAGCAGAGGAAATAGCGGGGAGTTATACGAGCAGTACTTC
CDR3aa: CASRGNSGELYEQYF

d_gene: TRBD2
abundance: NA
v_gene: TRBV4-1
j_gene: TRBJ2-3
CDR3nt: TGCGCCAGCAGCCAACCCGAGTTGGGGACTAGCGGGGATACGCAGTATTTT
CDR3aa: CASSQPELGTSGDTQYF

d_gene: NA
abundance: NA
v_gene: TRBV6-1
j_gene: TRBJ2-7
CDR3nt: TGTGCCAGCAGTGAAGCAATCTACGAGCAGTACTTC
CDR3aa: CASSEAIYEQYF

d_gene: NA
abundance: NA
v_gene: TRBV5-4
j_gene: TRBJ2-3
CDR3nt: TGTGCCAGCAGCCAGGGACTGCTAAGCACAGATACGCAGTATTTT
CDR3aa: CASSQGLLSTDTQYF

d_gene: NA
abundance: NA
v_gene: TRBV2
j_gene: TRBJ2-2
CDR3nt: TGTGCCAGCAGTGGCAGGCTTGCGAACACCGGGGAGCTGTTTTTT
CDR3aa: CASSGRLANTGELFF

d_gene: TRBD1
abundance: NA
v_gene: TRBV27
j_gene: TRBJ1-6
CDR3nt: TGTGCCAGCAGTTTTTCACGGACAGGAACTTATAATTCACCCCTCCACTTT
CDR3aa: CASSFSRTGTYNSPLHF

d_gene: NA
abundance: NA
v_gene: TRBV6-5
j_gene: TRBJ1-1
CDR3nt: TGTGCCAGCAGTTACGGGGAGGGGAACACTGAAGCTTTCTTT
CDR3aa: CASSYGEGNTEAFF

d_gene: TRBD1
abundance: NA
v_gene: TRBV2
j_gene: TRBJ1-2
CDR3nt: TGTGCCAGCTCCCGAGCGGCAGGGGGCCTGGATGGCTACACCTTC
CDR3aa: CASSRAAGGLDGYTF

d_gene: TRBD2
abundance: NA
v_gene: TRBV4-3
j_gene: TRBJ2-7
CDR3nt: TGCGCCAGCAGCCGGGACTATTCGAGCTCCTACGAGCAGTACTTC
CDR3aa: CASSRDYSSSYEQYF

d_gene: NA
abundance: NA
v_gene: TRBV6-5
j_gene: TRBJ2-7
CDR3nt: TGTGCCAGCAGTTCCGGGACCCTCGGGGACTACGAGCAGTACTTC
CDR3aa: CASSSGTLGDYEQYF

d_gene: NA
abundance: NA
v_gene: TRBV5-8
j_gene: TRBJ2-1
CDR3nt: TGTGCCAGCGGGACTTACAATGAGCAGTTCTTC
CDR3aa: CASGTYNEQFF

d_gene: NA
abundance: NA
v_gene: TRBV30
j_gene: TRBJ2-3
CDR3nt: TGTGCCTGGAGTGTAAGTGAAGTTACGCAGTATTTT
CDR3aa: CAWSVSEVTQYF

d_gene: TRBD1
abundance: NA
v_gene: TRBV10-1
j_gene: TRBJ2-7
CDR3nt: TGCGCCAGCAGTGGAGGACAGGGGAGCTCCTACGAGCAGTACTTC
CDR3aa: CASSGGQGSSYEQYF

d_gene: TRBD2
abundance: NA
v_gene: TRBV6-1
j_gene: TRBJ2-3
CDR3nt: TGTGCCAGCAATCCGACTAGCGGGATAGATACGCAGTATTTT
CDR3aa: CASNPTSGIDTQYF

d_gene: TRBD1
abundance: once
v_gene: TRBV19
j_gene: TRBJ2-2
CDR3nt: TGTGCCAGTAGTATCGGGACAGGGGAAACCGGGGAGCTGTTTTTT
CDR3aa: CASSIGTGETGELFF

d_gene: NA
abundance: NA
v_gene: TRBV7-9
j_gene: TRBJ2-2
CDR3nt: TGTGCCAGCAGCCAGAGCGGCACCGGGGAGCTGTTTTTT
CDR3aa: CASSQSGTGELFF

d_gene: NA
abundance: NA
v_gene: TRBV4-3
j_gene: TRBJ1-1
CDR3nt: TGCGCCAGCAGCCAGGAGTACTCCACTGAAGCTTTCTTT
CDR3aa: CASSQEYSTEAFF

d_gene: NA
abundance: NA
v_gene: TRBV7-8
j_gene: TRBJ2-1
CDR3nt: TGTGCCAGCAGCCTAGGCGGGGATGAGCAGTTCTTC
CDR3aa: CASSLGGDEQFF

d_gene: TRBD2
abundance: NA
v_gene: TRBV10-2
j_gene: TRBJ2-1
CDR3nt: TGCGCCAGCAGTGAGTTTAGCGGGAGCTACAATGAGCAGTTCTTC
CDR3aa: CASSEFSGSYNEQFF

d_gene: NA
abundance: NA
v_gene: TRBV18
j_gene: TRBJ2-4
CDR3nt: TGTGCCAGCTCACCACGGACAGATAAAAACATTCAGTACTTC
CDR3aa: CASSPRTDKNIQYF

d_gene: NA
abundance: NA
v_gene: TRBV7-7
j_gene: TRBJ2-7
CDR3nt: TGTGCTAGCAGCCGTTCCTTTTCCTACGAGCAGTACTTC
CDR3aa: CASSRSFSYEQYF

d_gene: NA
abundance: NA
v_gene: TRBV28
j_gene: TRBJ2-5
CDR3nt: TGTGCCAGCAGTTCCCGGGACGGGCAAGAGACCCAGTACTTC
CDR3aa: CASSSRDGQETQYF

d_gene: NA
abundance: once
v_gene: TRBV6-1
j_gene: TRBJ2-2
CDR3nt: TGTGCCAGCAGTCCATATAGCGCGGCAACCGGGGAGCTGTTTTTT
CDR3aa: CASSPYSAATGELFF